The 14 T cell receptor beta chains presented below share a single source sample, sequenced in a study of human T cells and chemical hapten exposure. As for time point: patch test 3, about 24 weeks after DPC sensitization. Specified treatment: therapeutic diphenylcyclopropenone sensitization with weekly scalp DPC. TCRdb reanalysed the RACE reads using MiXCR and keeps one entry per CDR3 protein. Of about 84,000 distinct CDR3 sequences listed, 10% to 14% were seen once; the top ten hold 3.7%. This specimen was whole blood, taken in connection with sensitization to the hapten diphenylcyclopropenone (DPC). Source of these receptors: a woman between 50 and 59 years old with alopecia areata. Some clones in this sample may be carry-over from other donors' samples.

The CDR3 nucleotides read TGTGCCAGCACGCCTGCAGGGGGTATGAGTCCCGGGGAGCTGTTTTTT. Translated: CASTPAGGMSPGELFF. V usage is TRBV5-4 and J usage is TRBJ2-2; 7 nucleotides line up with TRBD1. With V trimmed by 6 bases and J by 6 bases, 14 bases remained unmatched. The germline gives CDR1 SGHNT, CDR2 YYREEE (reference sequence). The CDR3 has 16 residues.

The chain is built from TRBV20-1 and TRBJ2-7, with D perhaps matching TRBD1 or TRBD2 (7 bases each). CDR1 is DFQATT, CDR2 SNEGSKA, per germline (reference sequence). V lost 4 bases to trimming and J lost 4 bases, with 26 bases between them. The CDR3 sequence is 17 residues long. The CDR3 coding sequence is TGCAGTGCTACCTCTCCATTCCTGGGGAGGGGGCAGTACGAGCAGTACTTC. Its translation is CSATSPFLGRGQYEQYF.

The V call is TRBV11-2, the J call TRBJ2-3; D ambiguous. This CDR3 is 13 amino acids long. Per the germline V gene, CDR1 is SGHAT and CDR2 is FQNNGV. V lost 3 bases and J 6 bases, leaving 10 bases between the germline ends. The CDR3 region is CASSFGAPDTQYF. CDR3 nucleotides: TGTGCCAGCAGCTTCGGCGCACCCGATACGCAGTATTTT.

This clonotype was counted ten times or more. The V and J genes are TRBV29-1 and TRBJ1-2; 8 nucleotides line up with TRBD1. Germline V gene sequence: CDR1 SQVTM, CDR2 ANQGSEA. Germline trimming cut 7 bases from V and 7 bases from J; bases unmatched to any gene: 11. The CDR3 is made up of 13 amino acids. CDR3 in DNA: TGCAGCGCCCCTAGCTCGGGGACAGGTGGCTACACCTTC. Residues: CSAPSSGTGGYTF.

There are many counts of this clonotype. The V and J genes are TRBV27 and TRBJ2-7; possibly TRBD1 for D (6 bases). V dropped 2 bases and J dropped 2 bases, with 7 bases sitting between them. The CDR3 is 13 residues long. Germline CDR1 is MNHEY and CDR2 is SMNVEV (reference sequence). CDR3 in amino acids: CASSLRTAYEQYF. The CDR3 region has the DNA TGTGCCAGCAGTTTAAGGACAGCCTACGAGCAGTACTTC.

This clonotype was observed a few times. J is TRBJ2-5 and V is TRBV6-5, with D possibly TRBD2 on 6 matching bases. This CDR3 has 15 residues. V lost 1 base to trimming and J lost 1 base, with 10 bases between them. Per the germline V gene, CDR1 is MNHEY and CDR2 is SVGAGI. The CDR3 protein is CASSYFGGGQETQYF. CDR3 nucleotides: TGTGCCAGCAGTTACTTCGGGGGAGGCCAAGAGACCCAGTACTTC.

The chain carries TRBV5-5 and TRBJ2-6; no reliable D call. This CDR3 spans 16 amino acids. V gave up 3 bases and J gave up 0 bases, with 10 bases separating them. The germline V gene encodes CDR1 SGHKS and CDR2 YYEKEE (reference sequence). The CDR3 bases are TGTGCCAGCAGCTGGACCCTTAGCTCTGGGGCCAACGTCCTGACTTTC. It is translated as CASSWTLSSGANVLTF.

This clonotype has a count of ten or more. The rearrangement joins TRBV7-3 to TRBJ2-2; 7 positions agree with TRBD2. This CDR3 is 15 amino acids long. Germline V gene sequence: CDR1 SGHTA, CDR2 FQGTGA. The trim removed 5 bases at V and 0 bases at J, leaving 3 bases unmatched. CDR3 nucleotide sequence: TGTGCCAGCAGCATTACTAGCGCGAACACCGGGGAGCTGTTTTTT. It codes for CASSITSANTGELFF.

The chain has TRBV28 and TRBJ2-7; tentatively, D is TRBD2 (5 bases). Germline assignment: CDR1 MDHEN and CDR2 SYDVKM. V was clipped by 6 bases and J by 7 bases, with 13 bases between them. This CDR3 region has 12 residues. Here the CDR3 DNA reads TGTGCCAGCAGCCCAAACCGGGGAGAGCAGTACTTC. Translated, it gives CASSPNRGEQYF.

This clonotype was picked up a small number of times. J is TRBJ2-3 and V is TRBV29-1; 7 bases are a match to TRBD1. V lost 7 bases and J lost 0; bases outside the gene matches: 4. The CDR3 spans 13 residues. Germline CDR1 and CDR2: SQVTM and ANQGSEA. The CDR3 sequence: CSADRVSTDTQYF. The CDR3 DNA follows: TGCAGCGCCGACAGGGTTAGCACAGATACGCAGTATTTT.

The chain joins TRBV18 to TRBJ1-1; D unclear. Germline CDR1 reads KGHSH; CDR2 reads LQKENI. Trimming pared 2 bases from V and 6 bases from J, leaving 13 bases between. The length of the CDR3 is 14 residues. CDR3 sequence (DNA): TGTGCCAGCTCACCAAGGCCGTTAGTCGCTGAAGCTTTCTTT. This encodes CASSPRPLVAEAFF.

The sample holds a few counts of this clonotype. The rearrangement joins TRBV4-2 to TRBJ2-1; 14 bases agree with TRBD2. This CDR3 contains 15 residues. The germline V gene has CDR1 LGHNA and CDR2 YNFKEQ. Germline trimming cut 0 bases from V and 9 bases from J; bases unmatched to any gene: 1. CDR3 in amino acids: CASSQDGLAGGEQFF. The CDR3 region has the DNA TGTGCCAGCAGCCAAGACGGACTAGCGGGGGGTGAGCAGTTCTTC.

This clonotype was observed a few times. This chain links TRBV28 with TRBJ2-1; D remains unclear. This CDR3 has 13 residues. The V gene lost 8 bases and the J gene lost 2 bases, with 10 bases spanning the gap. Germline V gene data show CDR1 as MDHEN and CDR2 as SYDVKM. CDR3 sequence reads: CASGQAAYNEQFF. CDR3 coding DNA: TGTGCCAGCGGGCAGGCGGCCTACAATGAGCAGTTCTTC.

This clonotype was seen ten or more times. The rearrangement uses TRBV5-6 and TRBJ2-3; D is perhaps TRBD2 (5 bases). Germline V gene data show CDR1 as SGHDT and CDR2 as YYEEEE. V was pared by 4 bases and J by 7 bases, with 19 bases between. The CDR3 extends over 15 amino acids. The CDR3 region is CASSPPDSFRNTQYF. In nucleotides, the CDR3 is TGTGCCAGCAGCCCCCCGGACTCATTCAGGAATACGCAGTATTTT. Filled out from reference TRBV5-6 and TRBJ2-3, the complete variable domain reads DAGVTQSPTHLIKTRGQQVTLRCSPKSGHDTVSWYQQALGQGPQFIFQYYEEEERQRGNFPDRFSGHQFPNYSSELNVNALLLGDSALYLCASSPPDSFRNTQYFGPGTRLTVL.